This is a list of T cell receptor beta chains from one sample in a study of blood T cell repertoires in COVID-19. Profiling relied on immunoSEQ multiplex PCR, and the TCRdb table lists in-frame clones only, not all of them. Seen here are some 460,000 clones, 87% observed once, and the top ten hold roughly 0.72%. The sample taken for sequencing was PBMCs or T cells enriched from blood (not recorded which). The receptors were gathered from a woman in her late teens or twenties who had recovered from COVID-19. Each CDR3 is given with its conserved first and last residue.

v_call cdr3_aa
TRBV7-6 CASSPWGVAEDTGELFF
TRBV15 CATSPPVINYYGYTF
TRBV4-1 CASSQDSVPGQGGPQHF
TRBV7-8 CASSPEGGNQPQHF
TRBV3-1/TRBV3-2 CASSHPGGYAFF
TRBV5-4 CASSSGQGGPEAFF
TRBV24-1 CATSDPPAGSSGANVLTF
TRBV7-9 CASSLAVYNEQFF
TRBV4-1 CASSHPFGGGGPEQYF
TRBV29-1 CSVEEVRGGSGELFF
TRBV15 CATSGRDRAYNSPLHF
TRBV12-3/TRBV12-4 CASRLTGNYGYTF
TRBV5-6 CASSILTEAFF
TRBV7-8 CASSSTNGAPGELFF
TRBV7-9 CASSLGGSGALYGYTF
TRBV27 CASSLQGGNSPLHF
TRBV20-1 CSARGDYEQYF
TRBV14 CASSRTGTTEAFF
TRBV18 CASSRDLSEKGQQFF
TRBV5-1 CASSLVGVSDTEAFF
TRBV28 CASRPPDRVVGGYTF
TRBV7-9 CASSGQSDTQYF
TRBV10-3 CAISPSTGSSYEQYF
TRBV6-5 CASSSTGSDSPLHF
TRBV19 CASSSPRTYSNQPQHF
TRBV21-1 CASSKDGQGQTENTGSGELFF
TRBV2 CASSSTGNTEAFF
TRBV5-4 CASFSRGGYEQYF
TRBV4-1 CASSPQVGGGPTGELFF
TRBV4-1 CASSQVLQGNTEAFF
TRBV6-5 CASSYSWQGSTEAFF
TRBV12-3/TRBV12-4 CASSFSRTEAFF
TRBV4-2 CASSQGGSQYF
TRBV2 CATKGIDLSQPQHF
TRBV13 CASSPDTYKSYNEQFF
TRBV5-4 CASSVGLSDTQYF
TRBV10-3 CAISELGGEAGNTIYF
TRBV28 CASGTDQPQHF
TRBV5-4 CATQSASTDPYEQYF
TRBV5-1 CASSFRPGDLNYGYTF
TRBV28 CASSAWGGNNSPLHF
TRBV6-5 CASSPGESYNEQFF
TRBV5-6 CASSSGSIYGYTF
TRBV9 CASSAMRDTEAFF
TRBV27 CASSLRRVVTEAFF
TRBV4-1 CASSQGRLAAYTGELFF
TRBV7-9 CASSSRQGIDTEAFF
TRBV18 CASSPGSSDQPQHF
TRBV12-3/TRBV12-4 CASDTGRGTEAFF
TRBV5-1 CASSLGQGATEAFF
TRBV7-2 CASSLKGQGAIRAQYF
TRBV7-2 CASSSGLAGNYEQYF
TRBV4-1 CASSQGGGDDGYTF
TRBV28 CASSPGTDYQPQHF
TRBV5-1 CASSLEGGSPLHF